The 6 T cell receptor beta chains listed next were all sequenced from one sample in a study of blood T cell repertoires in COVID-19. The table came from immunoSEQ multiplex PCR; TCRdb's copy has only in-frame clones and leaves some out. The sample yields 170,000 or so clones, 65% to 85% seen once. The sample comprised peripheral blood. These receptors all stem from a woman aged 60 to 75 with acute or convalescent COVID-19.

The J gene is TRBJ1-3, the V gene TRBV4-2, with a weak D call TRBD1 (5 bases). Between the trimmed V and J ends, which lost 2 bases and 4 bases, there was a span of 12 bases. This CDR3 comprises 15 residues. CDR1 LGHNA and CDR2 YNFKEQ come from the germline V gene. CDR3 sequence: CASSQPLGVGNTIYF. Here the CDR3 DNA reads TGTGCCAGCAGCCAACCCCTAGGGGTCGGAAACACCATATATTTT.

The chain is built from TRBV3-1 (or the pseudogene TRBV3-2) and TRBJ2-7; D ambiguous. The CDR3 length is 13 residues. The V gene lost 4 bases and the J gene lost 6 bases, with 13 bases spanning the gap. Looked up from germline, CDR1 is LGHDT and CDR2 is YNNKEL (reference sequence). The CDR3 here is CASSREETTEQYF. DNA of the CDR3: TGTGCCAGCAGCCGCGAGGAAACAACCGAGCAGTACTTC.

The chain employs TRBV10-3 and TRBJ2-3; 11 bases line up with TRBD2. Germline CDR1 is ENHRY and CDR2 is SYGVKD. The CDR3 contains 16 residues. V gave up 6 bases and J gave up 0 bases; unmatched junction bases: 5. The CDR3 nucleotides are TGTGCCATCAGGCTAGCGGGGGGCTATAGCACAGATACGCAGTATTTT. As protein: CAIRLAGGYSTDTQYF.

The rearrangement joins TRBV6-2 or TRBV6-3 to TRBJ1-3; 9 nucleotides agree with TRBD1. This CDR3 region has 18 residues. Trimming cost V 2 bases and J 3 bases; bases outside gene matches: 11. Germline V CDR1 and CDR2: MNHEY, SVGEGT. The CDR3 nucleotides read TGTGCCAGCAGTTACCTAGGACAGGGGCTCGCAAGTGGAAACACCATATATTTT. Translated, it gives CASSYLGQGLASGNTIYF.

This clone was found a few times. DNA of the CDR3: TGTGCCAGCAGCAGCAGACAGGGGAAGAATTCACCCCTCCACTTT. Translation: CASSSRQGKNSPLHF. This chain links TRBV7-9 with TRBJ1-6, with TRBD1 matching over 8 bases. Trimming at V came to 5 bases and at J to 7 bases, leaving 7 bases not matched to a gene. Germline V CDR1 and CDR2: SEHNR, FQNEAQ (reference sequence). The CDR3 is 15 amino acids.

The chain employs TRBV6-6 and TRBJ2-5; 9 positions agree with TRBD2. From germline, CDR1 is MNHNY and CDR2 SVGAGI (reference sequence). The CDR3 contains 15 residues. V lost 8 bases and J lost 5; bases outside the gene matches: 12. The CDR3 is CASRAISGGGETQYF. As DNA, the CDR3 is TGTGCCAGCCGGGCTATTAGCGGGGGAGGTGAGACCCAGTACTTC.